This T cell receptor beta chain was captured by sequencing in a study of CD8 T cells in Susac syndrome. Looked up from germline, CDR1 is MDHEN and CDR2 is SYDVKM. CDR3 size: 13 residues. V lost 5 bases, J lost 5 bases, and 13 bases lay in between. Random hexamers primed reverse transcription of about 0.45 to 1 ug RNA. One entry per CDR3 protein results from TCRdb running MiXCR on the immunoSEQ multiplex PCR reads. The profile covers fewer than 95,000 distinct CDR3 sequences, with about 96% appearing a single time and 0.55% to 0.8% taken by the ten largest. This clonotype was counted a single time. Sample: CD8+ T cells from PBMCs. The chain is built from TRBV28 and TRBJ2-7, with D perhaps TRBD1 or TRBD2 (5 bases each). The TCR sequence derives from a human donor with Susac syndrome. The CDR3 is CASSPWGSDEQYF. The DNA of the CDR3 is TGTGCCAGCAGTCCCTGGGGGAGTGACGAGCAGTACTTC.